This T cell receptor beta chain originates from a study of blood T cells in healthy people across ages (dated by TCRdb to between 2014 and 2016). Regarding the study in general: Template switching captured roughly one uniquely barcoded TCR beta cDNA molecule per two T cells in model experiments. Using deep sequencing normalized with unique cDNA molecular identifiers, the study measured how TCR beta repertoire diversity changes with age. The donors were divided into four age groups: young (average around 15 years), middle-aged (about 40), aged (under 70) and long-lived (roughly 86). The study analyzed two additional independent replicas of 1 million unique cDNA reads from the same blood draw for two donors, one aged 18 to 30 and one aged 80 or older. To avoid experimental bias, donors of different ages were distributed randomly across sequencing lanes.

Receptor libraries were prepared by 5' RACE. The sequencer was an Illumina HiSeq 2500. A second PCR of 7 to 11 cycles was run with a J-beta primer mix and a sample-barcoded 5' primer. Each TCR beta cDNA molecule received a unique molecular identifier from a template-switch 5' adaptor carrying 12 random nucleotides. Each sample yielded at least 2.5 million CDR3-containing paired-end reads. The Mint cDNA synthesis kit, primed by a TRBC-specific oligonucleotide, was used to synthesize first-strand cDNA from all RNA. Following uracil-DNA glycosylase treatment, a first 18-cycle PCR with universal primers M1SS and BC2_uni_R was performed on all cDNA. On the study's bioinformatics: Each sample was normalized by randomly selecting 1 million high-quality reads, each carrying a distinct molecular identifier. Reads sharing molecular identifiers were discarded rather than binned into consensus sequences. MiTCR, run with a Q25 quality threshold and the strictest error-elimination algorithm, handled CDR3 identification, clonotype clustering and error correction. Lower-bound total TCR beta diversity was estimated with a nonparametric unseen species model using Euler transformation. TCRdb cleaned the public reads at Q25 with fastp, built clones with MiXCR and kept in-frame beta chains. Rows merge per CDR3 protein into single entries with the most common DNA and genes. TCRdb's processing, not the authors' own work, is the source of the V and J calls. For this sample the table gives 1.5 million to 1.8 million distinct CDR3 sequences, of which roughly two fifths were detected only once. Together, the top ten hold about 3.8% of the sample.

Beyond this particular receptor, the publication reports: Compared with the aged group, more naive CD4+ T cells, fewer expanded clones and increased TCR diversity were shown by the long-lived group, suggesting age selection. The CMV infection status of donors was not known, potentially confounding age-related changes in expanded clonotypes. The percentage of naive T cells measured by flow cytometry correlated strongly with observed TCR beta diversity. Observed TCR beta diversity per million T cells fell roughly linearly with age, and a significant reduction was already apparent by age around 36. Estimates of total diversity based on one million sequenced T cells were considered lower bounds and underestimates. Since profiling was done on bulk unsorted PBMCs, naive and antigen-experienced compartments could not be conclusively compared.

CDR1 is given as SGHTA and CDR2 as FQGNSA, both from the germline V gene. The CDR3, from cysteine to phenylalanine, totals 14 residues. Left in the record is the CDR3 DNA by itself, 42 bases read in frame from the first base. A distance of 10 bases separates the germline ends of V and J, which lose 3 bases and 7 bases respectively. As concerns this clonotype: There is no known antigen for this receptor. No clone much larger than this one lies a single base away; base qualities are absent.

Systemically healthy Caucasian individuals from Russia, 39 in total and aged about 6 to 90 years, were included as donors. Each donor gave 8 to 10 milliliters of peripheral blood, drawn into EDTA-treated Vacutainer tubes. PBMCs were isolated by Ficoll-Paque density-gradient centrifugation, with at least 6 million obtained per sample. Trizol reagent was used to extract total RNA from PBMCs, with at least 5.5 micrograms per sample. Naive CD45RAhigh/CD27high T cell percentages were measured by flow cytometry on a PBMC aliquot from every donor. The sequence derives from a woman younger than 30 in good health. Material: blood. The V gene is TRBV7-2 and the J gene is TRBJ1-6; the best D guess is TRBD1, with 6 bases matching. In nucleotides, the sequence is TGTGCCAGCAGCTTTGGACAGCCGAATTCACCCCTCCACTTT. The resulting protein is CASSFGQPNSPLHF.